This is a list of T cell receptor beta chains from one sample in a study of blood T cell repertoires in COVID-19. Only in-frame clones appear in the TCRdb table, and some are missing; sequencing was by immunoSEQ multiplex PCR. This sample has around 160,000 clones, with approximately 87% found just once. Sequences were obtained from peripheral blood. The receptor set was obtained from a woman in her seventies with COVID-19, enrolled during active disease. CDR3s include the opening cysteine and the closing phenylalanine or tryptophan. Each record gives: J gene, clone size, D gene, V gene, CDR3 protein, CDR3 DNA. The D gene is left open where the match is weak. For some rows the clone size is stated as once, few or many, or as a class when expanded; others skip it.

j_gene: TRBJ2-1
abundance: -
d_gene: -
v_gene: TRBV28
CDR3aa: CASFAYNEQFF
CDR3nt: TGTGCCAGTTTCGCCTACAATGAGCAGTTCTTC

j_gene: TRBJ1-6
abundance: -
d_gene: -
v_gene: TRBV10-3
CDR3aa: CAISESGGILNSPLHF
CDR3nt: TGTGCCATCAGTGAGTCGGGGGGGATCCTTAATTCACCCCTCCACTTT

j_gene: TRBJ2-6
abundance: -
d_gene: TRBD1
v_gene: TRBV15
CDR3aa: CATSTRQGTGANVLTF
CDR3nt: TGTGCCACCAGCACGAGACAGGGCACTGGGGCCAACGTCCTGACTTTC

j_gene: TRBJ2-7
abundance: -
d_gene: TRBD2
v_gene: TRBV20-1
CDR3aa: CSASPPSGSYEQYF
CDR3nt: TGCAGTGCTAGTCCGCCTAGCGGGAGTTACGAGCAGTACTTC

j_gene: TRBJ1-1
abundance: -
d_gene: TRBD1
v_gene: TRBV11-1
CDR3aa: CASRPATGESTEAFF
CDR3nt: TGTGCCAGCAGGCCGGCTACAGGGGAGAGCACTGAAGCTTTCTTT

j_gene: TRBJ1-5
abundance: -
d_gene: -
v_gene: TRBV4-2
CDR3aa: CASSQDQSNQPQHF
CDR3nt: TGTGCCAGCAGCCAAGATCAGAGCAATCAGCCCCAGCATTTT

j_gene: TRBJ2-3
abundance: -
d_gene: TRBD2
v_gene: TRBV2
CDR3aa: CATQRASGETHTQYF
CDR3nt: TGTGCCACCCAAAGGGCTAGCGGGGAAACTCATACGCAGTATTTT

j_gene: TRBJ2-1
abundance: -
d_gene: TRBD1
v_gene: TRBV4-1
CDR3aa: CASSHGTGDVFDEQFF
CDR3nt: TGCGCCAGCAGCCATGGGACAGGGGATGTGTTCGATGAGCAGTTCTTC

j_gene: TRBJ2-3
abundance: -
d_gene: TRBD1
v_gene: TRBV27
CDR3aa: CASRTTGTGFRDTQYF
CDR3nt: TGTGCCAGCAGGACCACCGGGACAGGGTTTCGGGATACGCAGTATTTT

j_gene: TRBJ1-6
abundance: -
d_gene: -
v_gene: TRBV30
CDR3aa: CAWTDIGGGSPLHF
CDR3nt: TGTGCCTGGACCGACATAGGGGGTGGATCACCCCTCCACTTT

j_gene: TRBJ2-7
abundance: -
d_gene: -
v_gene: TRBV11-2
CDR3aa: CASSLDSGAPYEQYF
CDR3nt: TGTGCCAGCAGCTTAGACTCGGGTGCCCCCTACGAGCAGTACTTC

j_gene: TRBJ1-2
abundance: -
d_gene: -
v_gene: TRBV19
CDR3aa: CASSITGDYGYTF
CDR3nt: TGTGCCAGTAGTATAACCGGTGACTATGGCTACACCTTC

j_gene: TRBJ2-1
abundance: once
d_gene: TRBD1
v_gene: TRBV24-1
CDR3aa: CATRSAPGQGAYNEQFF
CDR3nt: TGTGCCACCAGGAGCGCGCCCGGCCAGGGGGCCTACAATGAGCAGTTCTTC

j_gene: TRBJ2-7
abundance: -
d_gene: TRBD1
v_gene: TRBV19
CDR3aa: CASSIEIRGRGISEQYF
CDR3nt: TGTGCCAGTAGTATAGAAATCAGGGGGCGCGGGATCTCCGAGCAGTACTTC

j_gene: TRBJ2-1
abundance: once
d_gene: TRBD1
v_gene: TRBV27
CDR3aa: CASRYRGGGYNEQFF
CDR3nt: TGTGCCAGCAGGTACAGGGGCGGCGGGTACAATGAGCAGTTCTTC

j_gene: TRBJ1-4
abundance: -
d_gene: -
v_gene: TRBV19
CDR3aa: CASSPASNGNEKLFF
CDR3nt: TGTGCCAGTAGCCCCGCCTCCAACGGGAATGAAAAACTGTTTTTT

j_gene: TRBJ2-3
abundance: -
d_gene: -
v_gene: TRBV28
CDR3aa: CASTSRGGGPPTDTQYF
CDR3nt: TGTGCCAGCACATCTCGGGGCGGGGGCCCCCCCACAGATACGCAGTATTTT

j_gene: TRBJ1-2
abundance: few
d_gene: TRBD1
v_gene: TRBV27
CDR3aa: CASSPTRDSYRHTF
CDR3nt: TGTGCCAGCAGTCCAACCCGGGACAGCTACCGCCACACCTTC

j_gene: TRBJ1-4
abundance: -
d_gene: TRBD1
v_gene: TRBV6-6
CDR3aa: CASRVGQGDEKLFF
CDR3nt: TGTGCCAGCAGAGTCGGACAGGGAGATGAAAAACTGTTTTTT

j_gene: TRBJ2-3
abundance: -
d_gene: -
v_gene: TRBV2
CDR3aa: CASSEGGHPLDTQYF
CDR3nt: TGTGCCAGCAGTGAAGGAGGTCACCCACTGGATACGCAGTATTTT

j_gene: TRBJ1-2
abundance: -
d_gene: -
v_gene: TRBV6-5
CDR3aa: CASSNDRSSLYGYTF
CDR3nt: TGTGCCAGCAGTAATGACAGGTCTTCTTTATATGGCTACACCTTC

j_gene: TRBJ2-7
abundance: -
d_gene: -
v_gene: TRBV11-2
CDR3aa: CASSPSTYEQYF
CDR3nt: TGTGCCAGCAGCCCATCCACCTACGAGCAGTACTTC

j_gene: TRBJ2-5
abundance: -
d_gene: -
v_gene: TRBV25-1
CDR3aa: CASSEFRGEETQYF
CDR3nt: TGTGCCAGCAGTGAATTCAGGGGGGAGGAGACCCAGTACTTC

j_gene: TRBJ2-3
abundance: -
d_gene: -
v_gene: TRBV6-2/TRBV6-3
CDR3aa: CASSPRTSTDTQYF
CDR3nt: TGTGCCAGCAGTCCCCGGACTAGCACAGATACGCAGTATTTT

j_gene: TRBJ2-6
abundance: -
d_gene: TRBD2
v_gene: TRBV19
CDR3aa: CASSIQGLAGSSGANVLTF
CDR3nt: TGTGCCAGTAGTATCCAAGGACTAGCGGGGAGCTCTGGGGCCAACGTCCTGACTTTC

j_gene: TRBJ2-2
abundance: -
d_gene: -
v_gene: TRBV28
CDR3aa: CASSLNIGGFTGELFF
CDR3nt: TGTGCCAGCAGTTTAAATATCGGGGGATTCACCGGGGAGCTGTTTTTT

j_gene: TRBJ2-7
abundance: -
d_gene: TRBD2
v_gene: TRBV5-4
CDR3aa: CASSLGGLAGDYEQYF
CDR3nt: TGTGCCAGCAGCTTAGGGGGACTAGCGGGGGACTACGAGCAGTACTTC

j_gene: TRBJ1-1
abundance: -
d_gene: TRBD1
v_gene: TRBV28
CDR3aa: CASSSNGQEGTEAFF
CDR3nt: TGTGCCAGCAGTTCGAACGGACAGGAGGGAACTGAAGCTTTCTTT

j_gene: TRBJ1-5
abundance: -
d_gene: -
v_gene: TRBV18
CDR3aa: CASSPVVAGPNQPQHF
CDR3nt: TGTGCCAGCTCACCTGTCGTGGCAGGGCCGAATCAGCCCCAGCATTTT

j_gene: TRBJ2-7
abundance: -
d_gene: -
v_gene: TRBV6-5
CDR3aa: CASSYGRVQSYEQYF
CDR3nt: TGTGCCAGCAGTTACGGCAGGGTGCAGTCCTACGAGCAGTACTTC